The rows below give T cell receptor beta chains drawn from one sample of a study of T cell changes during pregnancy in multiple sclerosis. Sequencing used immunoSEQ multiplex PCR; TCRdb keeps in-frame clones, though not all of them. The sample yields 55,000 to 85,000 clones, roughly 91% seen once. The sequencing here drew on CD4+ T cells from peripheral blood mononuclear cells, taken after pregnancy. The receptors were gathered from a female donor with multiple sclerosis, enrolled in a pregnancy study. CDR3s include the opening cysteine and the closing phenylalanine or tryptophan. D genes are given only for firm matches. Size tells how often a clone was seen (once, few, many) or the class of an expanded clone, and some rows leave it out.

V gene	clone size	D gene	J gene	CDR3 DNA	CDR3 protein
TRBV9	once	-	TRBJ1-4	TGTGCCAGCAGCGTAGGGGGGGGTAATGAAAAACTGTTTTTT	CASSVGGGNEKLFF
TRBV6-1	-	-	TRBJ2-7	TGTGCCAGCAGTGAAGGGCTAGCGCTATTTTACGAGCAGTACTTC	CASSEGLALFYEQYF
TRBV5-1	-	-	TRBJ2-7	TGCGCCAGCAGCTTGGGGCAGGACTCCTACGAGCAGTACTTC	CASSLGQDSYEQYF
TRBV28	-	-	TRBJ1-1	TGTGCCAGCAGTTTAATCCTAGCGGCCGCGAGGACTGAAGCTTTCTTT	CASSLILAAARTEAFF
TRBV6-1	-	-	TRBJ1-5	TGTGCCAGCAGTATGACAGGACTTAGCAATCAGCCCCAGCATTTT	CASSMTGLSNQPQHF
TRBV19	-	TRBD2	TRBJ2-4	TGTGCCAGTAGTATGGTGGGGGTAGCGGGGGCCCACAAAAACATTCAGTACTTC	CASSMVGVAGAHKNIQYF
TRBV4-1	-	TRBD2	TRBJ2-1	TGCGCCAGCAGCCAAGGTGCTGGACCGGGACTAGCGGACAATGAGCAGTTCTTC	CASSQGAGPGLADNEQFF
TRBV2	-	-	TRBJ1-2	TGTGCCAGCAGTCCCGGGACATTTGTCCGCTATGGCTACACCTTC	CASSPGTFVRYGYTF
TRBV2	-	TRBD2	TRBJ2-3	TGTGCCAGCACGGCTAGCGGGGCAGCCGGGACAGATACGCAGTATTTT	CASTASGAAGTDTQYF
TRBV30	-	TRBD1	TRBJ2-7	TGTGCCTGGGGCCAGGGGGTTTTAGACGAGCAGTACTTC	CAWGQGVLDEQYF
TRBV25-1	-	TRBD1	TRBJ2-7	TGTGCCAGCAGTAGTCTGAAACCGGGACAGTTTTCCTACGAGCAGTACTTC	CASSSLKPGQFSYEQYF
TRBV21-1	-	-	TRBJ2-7	TGTGCCAGCAGCAAAGAAGGGACAGGGCGGTACGAGCAGTACTTC	CASSKEGTGRYEQYF
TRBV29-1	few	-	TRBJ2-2	TGCAGCGTAAAGGGGGGGACACCGAACACCGGGGAGCTGTTTTTT	CSVKGGTPNTGELFF
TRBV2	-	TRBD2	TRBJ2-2	TGTGCCAGCCGGTTGGGGCTAGCGGATCCCGGGGAGCTGTTTTTT	CASRLGLADPGELFF
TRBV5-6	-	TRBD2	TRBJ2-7	TGTGCCAGCAGCCCGGGACTAGCGCATCGGCAGCAGTACTTC	CASSPGLAHRQQYF
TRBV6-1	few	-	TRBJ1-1	TGTGCCATCTCCGGGACTTGGGTCACTGAAGCTTTCTTT	CAISGTWVTEAFF
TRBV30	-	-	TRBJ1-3	TGTGCCTGGACCCCTGGGACTTTCTCTGGAAACACCATATATTTT	CAWTPGTFSGNTIYF
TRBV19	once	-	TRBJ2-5	TGTGCCAGTCGGGCGGGAGAGACCCAGTACTTC	CASRAGETQYF
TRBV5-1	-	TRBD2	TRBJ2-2	TGCGCCAGCAGCGACCGCGGGGGGGCGACCGGGGAGCTGTTTTTT	CASSDRGGATGELFF
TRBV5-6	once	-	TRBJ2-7	TGTGCCAGCAGCCTGGGCAGGTTGGCCTACGAGCAGTACTTC	CASSLGRLAYEQYF
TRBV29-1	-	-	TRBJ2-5	TGCAGCGTCCGAGGAGGGGGCCAAGGAGAGACCCAGTACTTC	CSVRGGGQGETQYF
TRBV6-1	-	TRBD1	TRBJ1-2	TGTGCCAGCAGTGAAGACAGGGACAGAAACTATGGCTACACCTTC	CASSEDRDRNYGYTF
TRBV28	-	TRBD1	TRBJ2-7	TGTCTAACGAGACAGGGCTCCTACGAGCAGTACTTC	CLTRQGSYEQYF
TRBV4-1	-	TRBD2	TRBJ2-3	TGCGCCAGCAGCAAGGGACTAGCGGGGGACACAGATACGCAGTATTTT	CASSKGLAGDTDTQYF
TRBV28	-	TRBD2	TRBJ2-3	TGTGCCAGCAGCAGAGCGGGAGGACGCACAGATACGCAGTATTTT	CASSRAGGRTDTQYF
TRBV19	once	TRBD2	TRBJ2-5	TGTGCCAGTAGGGAGGCGGGAGTGGAAGAGACCCAGTACTTC	CASREAGVEETQYF
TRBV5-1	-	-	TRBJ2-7	TGCGCCAGCAGCTTGGAGGCTAGCGCTCAGAGTGAGCAGTACTTC	CASSLEASAQSEQYF
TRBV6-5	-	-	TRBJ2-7	TGTGCCAGCAGTTCGTCCGCAGGGGCGGCCTACGAGCAGTACTTC	CASSSSAGAAYEQYF
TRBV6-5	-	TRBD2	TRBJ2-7	TGTGCCAGCAGTTGGAGCGGGGGGGCCGGTTACGAGCAGTACTTC	CASSWSGGAGYEQYF
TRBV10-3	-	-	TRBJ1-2	TGTGCCATCAGTGAGTCGAGTAAGGGGGCTAACTATGGCTACACCTTC	CAISESSKGANYGYTF
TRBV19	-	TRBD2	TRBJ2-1	TGTGCCAGTAGACGACTAGCGGGAGAAAGTGATGAGCAGTTCTTC	CASRRLAGESDEQFF
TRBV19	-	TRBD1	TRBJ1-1	TGTGCCAGTAGTGATCGGACAGGGGGCTATACTGAAGCTTTCTTT	CASSDRTGGYTEAFF
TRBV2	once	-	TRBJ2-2	TGTGCCAGCATCCGGGAACTAAACACCGGGGAGCTGTTTTTT	CASIRELNTGELFF